The rows below give T cell receptor beta chains drawn from one sample of a study of T cells in Graves' hyperthyroidism and ophthalmopathy. Via MiXCR, TCRdb re-called the multiplex PCR reads, giving one row per CDR3 protein. The sample holds about 290,000 distinct CDR3 sequences, 13% seen once. Sequenced input: blood. The receptors originated from a woman aged 25 to 45 with Graves' hyperthyroidism that later progressed to Graves' ophthalmopathy. CDR3s include the opening cysteine and the closing phenylalanine or tryptophan. The order of the fields is CDR3 DNA, CDR3 protein, J gene, D gene, CDR3 length, V gene, clone size. D genes are given only for firm matches. Rows may omit the clone size; those that give it use once, few, many or a size class.

TGTGCCACCCGCGGTCATGAGGCGGGACTCTACAATGAGCAGTTCTTC,CATRGHEAGLYNEQFF,TRBJ2-1,-,16,TRBV27,many
TGTGCCAGCAGACCTGGGAACACCGGGGAGCTGTTTTTT,CASRPGNTGELFF,TRBJ2-2,-,13,TRBV9,-
TGTGCCAGCAGCTTAGGCAGAATGAACACCGGGGAGCTGTTTTTT,CASSLGRMNTGELFF,TRBJ2-2,-,15,TRBV7-2,many
TGTGCCAGCAGTCCCCCCCCGGGGGCTGGAAACACCATATATTTT,CASSPPPGAGNTIYF,TRBJ1-3,-,15,TRBV28,few
TGTGCCAGCAGTTTGGGGGAATCATCCTACGAGCAGTACTTC,CASSLGESSYEQYF,TRBJ2-7,-,14,TRBV28,many
TGTGCCAGCAGCCCGATACGGGCCAAACTCTCTGGAAACACCATATATTTT,CASSPIRAKLSGNTIYF,TRBJ1-3,-,17,TRBV11-2,many
TGTGCCTGGAGTCTCGGACAGGGAGACGAGCAGTACTTC,CAWSLGQGDEQYF,TRBJ2-7,TRBD1,13,TRBV30,few
TGTGCCAGCAGTTACTCGGCAAGGGCGGGCACTGAAGCTTTCTTT,CASSYSARAGTEAFF,TRBJ1-1,-,15,TRBV6-2/TRBV6-3,many
TGTGCCAGCACTCTTCCGGCGGGAGGTTCGGGCGAGCAGTACTTC,CASTLPAGGSGEQYF,TRBJ2-7,TRBD2,15,TRBV2,many
TGTGCCAGCAGTTACGGGGTGGAGGTGGACGAGCAGTACTTC,CASSYGVEVDEQYF,TRBJ2-7,-,14,TRBV6-5,many
TGTGCCAGTAGTATTGGTATAGGGTCCTACGAGCAGTACTTC,CASSIGIGSYEQYF,TRBJ2-7,-,14,TRBV19,many
TGTGCGAGTGGTCTGGGGAGAACTGAAGCTTTCTTT,CASGLGRTEAFF,TRBJ1-1,-,12,TRBV19,-
TGCAGCGTTGAATGGAGTCTAGCGGGCGGTAATGAGCAGTTCTTC,CSVEWSLAGGNEQFF,TRBJ2-1,TRBD2,15,TRBV29-1,many
TGTGCCAGCGGACGGGAGAGCTCTGGGGCCAACGTCCTGACTTTC,CASGRESSGANVLTF,TRBJ2-6,-,15,TRBV27,many
TGTGCCAGCAGGCTAGCGGGAGTTCTCTACGAGCAGTACTTC,CASRLAGVLYEQYF,TRBJ2-7,TRBD2,14,TRBV6-1,-
TGTGCCAGCAGCTTACCGAGTTCACCCCTCCACTTT,CASSLPSSPLHF,TRBJ1-6,-,12,TRBV7-9,many
TGTGCCAGCAGTACTGTCGGAACCGGGGAGCTGTTTTTT,CASSTVGTGELFF,TRBJ2-2,-,13,TRBV27,once
TGTGCCAGCCAGGGACAGGCCCAAGGGGTTCGGTACTTC,CASQGQAQGVRYF,TRBJ2-5,TRBD1,13,TRBV12-3/TRBV12-4,many
TGTGCCAGCAGCTTGGGGGAAGCTCGGGAGCAGTACTTC,CASSLGEAREQYF,TRBJ2-7,-,13,TRBV7-6,many
TGCGCCAGCAGCCAAGAGGCGACTAGAGGCGCAGATACGCAGTATTTT,CASSQEATRGADTQYF,TRBJ2-3,-,16,TRBV4-3,-
TGTGCCAGCAGCTTCGGGGTGCGCAGACAAGAGACCCAGTACTTC,CASSFGVRRQETQYF,TRBJ2-5,-,15,TRBV11-1,-
TGTGCCAGTAGTGGGTTCAACACTGAAGCTTTCTTT,CASSGFNTEAFF,TRBJ1-1,-,12,TRBV19,many
TGTGCCAGCAGCAAGCTAGCGGGAGCCTCCTACGAGCAGTACTTC,CASSKLAGASYEQYF,TRBJ2-7,TRBD2,15,TRBV7-2,many
TGTGCCAGCAGCGCTGAACCGACTAGCGGGGCCTACGAGCAGTACTTC,CASSAEPTSGAYEQYF,TRBJ2-7,TRBD2,16,TRBV5-6,-
TGCAGCGTCCCAACCGTAGCGGGAGGGGTCCACGAGCAGTACTTC,CSVPTVAGGVHEQYF,TRBJ2-7,TRBD2,15,TRBV29-1,many
TGCAGTGCACCGGGAGGCAGGGGGATATTCGATGGCGAGCAGTACTTC,CSAPGGRGIFDGEQYF,TRBJ2-7,-,16,TRBV20-1,many
TGCGCCAGCAGCCAGACAGGGGGTTTGGGTGAAAAACTGTTTTTT,CASSQTGGLGEKLFF,TRBJ1-4,TRBD1,15,TRBV4-3,many
TGTGCCAGCTCACGGGACAGCAGCGAGACCCAGTACTTC,CASSRDSSETQYF,TRBJ2-5,TRBD1,13,TRBV18,many
TGTGCCAGCAGCTTAGAAGTGTTCACATCTGGAAACACCATATATTTT,CASSLEVFTSGNTIYF,TRBJ1-3,-,16,TRBV7-8,many
TGCAGTGCTAGAGGGAAGCGGGCCCAGGATACGCAGTATTTT,CSARGKRAQDTQYF,TRBJ2-3,-,14,TRBV20-1,few
TGTGCCAGCAGTATCGCCGGAACAGGGCTAAGAAACACCATATATTTT,CASSIAGTGLRNTIYF,TRBJ1-3,-,16,TRBV2,many
TGTGCCAGCAGCTATATGGGCGGGGGGACCTACGAGCAGTACTTC,CASSYMGGGTYEQYF,TRBJ2-7,TRBD2,15,TRBV7-2,many
TGTGCCAGCAGTTTAAGGGTTAGAACTGAAGCTTTCTTT,CASSLRVRTEAFF,TRBJ1-1,-,13,TRBV12-3/TRBV12-4,many
TGTGCCAGCAGGGGCGGGGGCTACGAGCAGTACTTC,CASRGGGYEQYF,TRBJ2-7,TRBD2,12,TRBV7-9,many
TGCGCCAGCAGCTTGACCGGGACTAGCGGGACAGATACGCAGTATTTT,CASSLTGTSGTDTQYF,TRBJ2-3,TRBD2,16,TRBV5-1,many
TGCGCCAGCAGCCAAGGCACAGCCAATAATTCACCCCTCCACTTT,CASSQGTANNSPLHF,TRBJ1-6,-,15,TRBV4-3,few
TGCAGTGCTAGAGATCTAAACGCCTTAGGCTACACCTTC,CSARDLNALGYTF,TRBJ1-2,-,13,TRBV20-1,many
TGCAGTGCTAGAGCAAGGACTAGCAATTTGAGCTACAATGAGCAGTTCTTC,CSARARTSNLSYNEQFF,TRBJ2-1,TRBD2,17,TRBV20-1,-
TGTGCCAGCAGCCAAGCCCGAGGGATTCTCACGCAGTATTTT,CASSQARGILTQYF,TRBJ2-3,-,14,TRBV14,many
TGTGCCAGCAGCCAACGTCCGATAGGGAGCACAGATACGCAGTATTTT,CASSQRPIGSTDTQYF,TRBJ2-3,-,16,TRBV4-2,few